The 8 T cell receptor beta chains below all came from one sample that was sequenced in a study of shared clonotypes between healthy human individuals. Using immunoSEQ multiplex PCR, the repertoire was profiled, and TCRdb retains in-frame clones only, with some absent. Here the sample spans under 600,000 clones, more than 95% being singletons. Sequenced sample: naive CD4+ T cells sorted from blood. As to subset: CD45RA+ positively selected. All receptors derive from a woman aged 30 to 39 in good health.

The chain recombines TRBV7-9 with TRBJ1-2, with unresolved D. V lost 5 bases and J lost 1, with 17 bases in between. The CDR3 consists of 16 residues. Germline CDR1 is SEHNR and CDR2 is FQNEAQ (reference sequence). The chain's CDR3 is CASSDYTWYGNYGYTF. For the CDR3, the DNA is TGTGCCAGCAGCGACTATACATGGTACGGTAACTATGGCTACACCTTC.

The chain has TRBV11-2 and TRBJ2-7, with TRBD2 identical over 8 bases. Trimming took 0 bases from V and 6 from J; bases not matched to a gene: 7. The CDR3 runs 15 residues. The germline CDR1 and CDR2 sequences are SGHAT and FQNNGV. The CDR3 coding sequence is TGTGCCAGCAGCTTAGATCAGGCTAGCGGGCTCGAGCAGTACTTC. Encoded protein: CASSLDQASGLEQYF. Complete variable domain (other parts from reference TRBV11-2 and TRBJ2-7): EAGVAQSPRYKIIEKRQSVAFWCNPISGHATLYWYQQILGQGPKLLIQFQNNGVVDDSQLPKDRFSAERLKGVDSTLKIQPAKLEDSAVYLCASSLDQASGLEQYFGPGTRLTVT.

This chain connects TRBV19 to TRBJ2-7; TRBD1 might be the D (6 bases). There are 13 residues in the CDR3. Germline CDR1 is LNHDA and CDR2 is SQIVND (reference sequence). V lost 7 bases, J lost 4 bases, and 14 bases lay in between. CDR3 nucleotide sequence: TGTGCCAGTACCCCGGGACACCTATACGAGCAGTACTTC. It is translated as CASTPGHLYEQYF.

The chain employs TRBV5-4 and TRBJ2-5; D is perhaps TRBD2 (5 bases). Germline assignment: CDR1 SGHNT and CDR2 YYREEE (reference sequence). The CDR3 spans 12 residues. With 2 bases removed from V and 4 bases from J, the gap between germline ends came to 6 bases. This CDR3 reads CASSFSAETQYF. The DNA of the CDR3 is TGTGCCAGCAGCTTTAGCGCAGAGACCCAGTACTTC. The whole variable domain, remainder taken from reference TRBV5-4 and TRBJ2-5, is ETGVTQSPTHLIKTRGQQVTLRCSSQSGHNTVSWYQQALGQGPQFIFQYYREEENGRGNFPPRFSGLQFPNYSSELNVNALELDDSALYLCASSFSAETQYFGPGTRLLVL.

This chain links TRBV28 with TRBJ2-7; perhaps TRBD2 as D (5 bases). Looked up from germline, CDR1 is MDHEN and CDR2 is SYDVKM. V was pared by 4 bases and J by 2 bases, with 12 bases between. The CDR3 totals 14 residues. The CDR3: CASSWTFNTYEQYF. CDR3 nucleotides: TGTGCCAGCAGTTGGACTTTTAACACCTACGAGCAGTACTTC.

V usage is TRBV27 and J usage is TRBJ2-7; D may be TRBD1 (6 bases). Between the trimmed V and J ends, which lost 6 bases and 1 base, there was a span of 25 bases. This CDR3 contains 18 residues. Germline lookup yields CDR1 MNHEY and CDR2 SMNVEV (reference sequence). In DNA, the CDR3 is TGTGCCAGCAGCCTTTACCCCCCGGGACATCACGTTTCCTACGAGCAGTACTTC. Amino acid sequence: CASSLYPPGHHVSYEQYF.

The CDR3 is CASSLLGTQQEHEQYF. In DNA, the CDR3 is TGTGCCAGCAGTTTACTCGGGACCCAACAAGAGCACGAGCAGTACTTC. This chain uses TRBV28 with TRBJ2-7; D assignment may be TRBD1 or TRBD2 (5 bases each). This CDR3 contains 16 residues. V was pared by 2 bases and J by 5 bases, with 19 bases between. CDR1 is MDHEN and CDR2 is SYDVKM in the germline V gene.

The chain employs TRBV2 and TRBJ2-1; D gene ambiguous. The CDR3 consists of 17 residues. V lost 2 bases to trimming and J lost 0 bases, with 14 bases between them. In germline, CDR1 is SNHLY, CDR2 FYNNEI. This chain's CDR3 is CASSEFGRMSSYNEQFF. The DNA for the CDR3 is TGTGCCAGCAGTGAATTCGGGCGGATGAGCTCCTACAATGAGCAGTTCTTC.